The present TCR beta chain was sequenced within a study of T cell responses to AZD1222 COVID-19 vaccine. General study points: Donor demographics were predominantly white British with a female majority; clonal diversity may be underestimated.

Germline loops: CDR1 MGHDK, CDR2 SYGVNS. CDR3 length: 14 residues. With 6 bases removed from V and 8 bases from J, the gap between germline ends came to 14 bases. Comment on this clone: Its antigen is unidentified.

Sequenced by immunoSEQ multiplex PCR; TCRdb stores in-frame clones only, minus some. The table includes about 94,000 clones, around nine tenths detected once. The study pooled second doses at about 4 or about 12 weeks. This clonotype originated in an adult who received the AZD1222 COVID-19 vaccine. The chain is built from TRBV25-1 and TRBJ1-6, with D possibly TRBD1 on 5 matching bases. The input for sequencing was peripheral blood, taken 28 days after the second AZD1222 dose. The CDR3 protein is CASSQGLGDSPLHF. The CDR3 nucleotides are TGTGCCAGCAGCCAGGGACTTGGGGATTCACCCCTCCACTTT. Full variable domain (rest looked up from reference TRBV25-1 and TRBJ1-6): EADIYQTPRYLVIGTGKKITLECSQTMGHDKMYWYQQDPGMELHLIHYSYGVNSTEKGDLSSESTVSRIRTEHFPLTLESARPSHTSQYLCASSQGLGDSPLHFGNGTRLTVT.